These 18 T cell receptor beta chains were sequenced from one sample in a study of T-cell memory formation after mild COVID-19. TCRdb reanalysed the 5' RACE reads using MiXCR and keeps one entry per CDR3 protein. The repertoire has approximately 580,000 distinct CDR3 sequences, over 20% of them found once; the top ten carry approximately 12%. Sequencing was performed on PBMCs or a T cell subset sorted from them (not recorded which). These receptors all come from an adult woman who had mild COVID-19 (a few samples of this study predate the infection). Cell type and time point are not known.

The rearrangement uses TRBV18 and TRBJ2-5; D is uncertain. The CDR3 contains 14 residues. V was pared by 1 base and J by 3 bases, with 9 bases between. Germline V gene sequence: CDR1 KGHSH, CDR2 LQKENI. The CDR3 loop is CASSPLWPKETQYF. DNA for the CDR3: TGTGCCAGCTCACCACTCTGGCCGAAAGAGACCCAGTACTTC.

V is TRBV4-3 and J is TRBJ2-7; no reliable D call. This CDR3 is 15 amino acids long. CDR1 and CDR2 (germline): LGHNA, YSLEER. Trimming pared 0 bases from V and 3 bases from J, leaving 12 bases between. The CDR3 DNA reads as TGCGCCAGCAGCCAAGATCTCCCCGGGTTCTACGAGCAGTACTTC. Its protein product is CASSQDLPGFYEQYF.

This chain connects TRBV6-5 to TRBJ1-2, with 7 bases identical to TRBD1. The CDR3 has 15 residues. The germline V gene encodes CDR1 MNHEY and CDR2 SVGAGI. Losses at the gene ends were 0 bases for V and 6 bases for J; bases not matched to a gene: 7. The CDR3 nucleotides are TGTGCCAGCAGTTACTCGGATTTCAGGGGGAATGGCTACACCTTC. Residues: CASSYSDFRGNGYTF.

Here the CDR3 DNA reads TGCGCCAGCAGCCAACCGACCAGAATCGGCAACACCATATATTTT. Protein product: CASSQPTRIGNTIYF. The chain has TRBV4-1 and TRBJ1-3; D gene unclear. The CDR3 is 15 residues long. The germline gives CDR1 MGHRA, CDR2 YSYEKL. V was cut by 2 bases and J by 7 bases, with 15 bases left in between.

This clonotype was detected a few times. The chain joins TRBV20-1 to TRBJ2-5, with D possibly TRBD2 on 5 matching bases. The CDR3 extends over 13 amino acids. Trimming stripped 3 bases from V and 5 bases from J, with 13 bases between. Germline V gene sequence: CDR1 DFQATT, CDR2 SNEGSKA (reference sequence). The CDR3 region is CSARDSAVETQYF. Written as DNA, the CDR3 is TGCAGTGCTAGGGACTCAGCGGTGGAGACCCAGTACTTC.

The chain is built from TRBV25-1 and TRBJ2-7; no clear D. The CDR3 length is 12 residues. With 4 bases removed from V and 3 bases from J, the gap between germline ends came to 7 bases. Per germline, CDR1 MGHDK and CDR2 SYGVNS. CDR3 protein: CASSAQNYEQYF. The CDR3 DNA reads TGTGCCAGCAGTGCGCAGAACTACGAGCAGTACTTC.

The chain recombines TRBV11-2 with TRBJ2-7, with D perhaps matching TRBD1 (6 bases). CDR1 SGHAT and CDR2 FQNNGV come from the germline V gene. This CDR3 is built from 14 residues. The V gene lost 5 bases and the J gene lost 3 bases, with 14 bases spanning the gap. CDR3 nucleotides: TGTGCCAGCAGCACCCCAACAGGGAACTACGAGCAGTACTTC. This translates into CASSTPTGNYEQYF.

CDR3 nucleotides: TGTGCCAGCAGCTCCAGATACGGGGCTGGGTATGGCTACACCTTC. Its protein is CASSSRYGAGYGYTF. The rearrangement links TRBV7-9 to TRBJ1-2, with TRBD1 as a possible D gene (5 bases). This CDR3 is built from 15 residues. V lost 4 bases and J 5 bases, leaving 17 bases between the germline ends. Germline V lookup: CDR1 SEHNR, CDR2 FQNEAQ (reference sequence).

There are a few counts of this clonotype. This chain uses TRBV7-9 with TRBJ2-7; 8 nucleotides align to TRBD1. The V segment lost 5 bases and the J segment 2 bases; nucleotides outside the gene matches: 8. Germline V gives CDR1 SEHNR, CDR2 FQNEAQ (reference sequence). This CDR3 has 15 amino acids. CDR3 sequence (DNA): TGTGCCAGCAGCCCTGACAGGGGCAAGACCTACGAGCAGTACTTC. It translates to CASSPDRGKTYEQYF.

The V call is TRBV9, the J call TRBJ2-7; a possible D gene is TRBD2 (5 bases). Trimming removed 4 bases at V and 0 bases at J, with 14 bases between. CDR1 and CDR2 from the germline V gene are SGDLS and YYNGEE. This CDR3 is 15 amino acids long. The CDR3 nucleotides are TGTGCCAGCAGCACCCAAGCGGAAGGCTCCTACGAGCAGTACTTC. As protein: CASSTQAEGSYEQYF.

This clonotype has just a few counts. V and J are TRBV5-1 and TRBJ1-6; weak D call: TRBD1 (5 bases). Germline CDR1 is SGHRS and CDR2 is YFSETQ. V was trimmed by 5 bases and J by 11 bases, leaving 23 bases between them. The length of the CDR3 is 16 residues. The CDR3 region is CASSSWMPGTKAPLHF. DNA of the CDR3: TGCGCCAGCAGTTCATGGATGCCAGGGACGAAGGCACCCCTCCACTTT. Full variable domain (outside the CDR3, taken from reference TRBV5-1 and TRBJ1-6): KAGVTQTPRYLIKTRGQQVTLSCSPISGHRSVSWYQQTPGQGLQFLFEYFSETQRNKGNFPGRFSGRQFSNSRSEMNVSTLELGDSALYLCASSSWMPGTKAPLHFGNGTRLTVT.

A note on this clonotype: Mismatch with germline at one junction end may stem from a read error. V usage is TRBV11-2 and J usage is TRBJ2-1, with a possible D match to TRBD1 (6 bases). CDR1 and CDR2 from the germline V gene are SGHAT and FQNNGV. This CDR3 has 16 residues. The chain's CDR3 is CGSSSVGALKRNEQFF. The CDR3 bases are TGTGGCAGCAGCTCCGTGGGGGCCCTAAAGAGGAATGAGCAGTTCTTC. Full variable domain (outside the CDR3, taken from reference TRBV11-2 and TRBJ2-1): EAGVAQSPRYKIIEKRQSVAFWCNPISGHATLYWYQQILGQGPKLLIQFQNNGVVDDSQLPKDRFSAERLKGVDSTLKIQPAKLEDSAVYLCGSSSVGALKRNEQFFGPGTRLTVL.

The genes are TRBV4-3 and TRBJ1-1; D perhaps matches TRBD1 (6 bases). With 3 bases removed from V and 1 base from J, the gap between germline ends came to 12 bases. The CDR3 loop spans 15 amino acids. Per the germline V gene, CDR1 is LGHNA and CDR2 is YSLEER. The CDR3 loop is CASSHGGAGNTEAFF. The CDR3 DNA sequence: TGCGCCAGCAGCCATGGGGGCGCAGGGAACACTGAAGCTTTCTTT.

This rearrangement joins TRBV19 to TRBJ1-1, with 7 bases lining up with TRBD1. CDR3 length: 16 amino acids. The junction had 15 bases not matched to a gene; V was cut back by 5 bases and J by 6 bases. CDR1 and CDR2 from the germline V gene are LNHDA and SQIVND (reference sequence). In nucleotides, the CDR3 is TGTGCCAGTAGTGAGTGGAGGGGGCCATCGGTCTCTGAAGCTTTCTTT. Translation: CASSEWRGPSVSEAFF.

In its sample, this clonotype was seen a few times. The chain is built from TRBV7-2 and TRBJ2-6; the D gene is possibly TRBD1 (5 bases). The germline CDR1 and CDR2 sequences are SGHTA and FQGNSA. This CDR3 contains 15 residues. The V and J ends lost 4 bases and 4 bases respectively, with 11 bases between them. The CDR3 loop reads CASSSRVGGANVLTF. The CDR3 DNA reads as TGTGCCAGCAGCTCCAGGGTAGGAGGGGCCAACGTCCTGACTTTC. Together with reference TRBV7-2 and TRBJ2-6, the CDR3 gives the full variable domain: GAGVSQSPSNKVTEKGKDVELRCDPISGHTALYWYRQSLGQGLEFLIYFQGNSAPDKSGLPSDRFSAERTGGSVSTLTIQRTQQEDSAVYLCASSSRVGGANVLTFGAGSRLTVL.

This clonotype was detected a few times. The chain links TRBV5-1 to TRBJ2-1; D unresolved. From germline, CDR1 is SGHRS and CDR2 YFSETQ. V lost 0 bases, J lost 5 bases, and 6 bases lay in between. CDR3 length equals 13 residues. This CDR3 is CASSLGQHNEQFF. The CDR3 nucleotides read TGCGCCAGCAGCTTGGGGCAGCACAATGAGCAGTTCTTC.

The V gene is TRBV7-9, the J gene TRBJ2-2; D is perhaps TRBD2 (5 bases). The CDR3 spans 15 residues. Trimming removed 1 base from V and 4 bases from J, with 10 bases in between. Germline CDR1 and CDR2: SEHNR and FQNEAQ (reference sequence). CDR3 in amino acids: CASSLVRGPTGELFF. In DNA, the CDR3 is TGTGCCAGCAGCTTAGTACGCGGGCCCACCGGGGAGCTGTTTTTT.

This clonotype was observed at least ten times. The CDR3 DNA follows: TGCGCCAGCAGCCCACAGGGTTCAGGGGCCAACGTCCTGACTTTC. Its protein product is CASSPQGSGANVLTF. This chain joins TRBV5-1 and TRBJ2-6, with D possibly TRBD1 on 6 matching bases. Germline V gene data show CDR1 as SGHRS and CDR2 as YFSETQ. Trimming took off 4 bases at V and 4 bases at J, with 12 bases between the two ends. This CDR3 spans 15 amino acids. Looking up the rest from reference TRBV5-1 and TRBJ2-6 gives the full variable domain: KAGVTQTPRYLIKTRGQQVTLSCSPISGHRSVSWYQQTPGQGLQFLFEYFSETQRNKGNFPGRFSGRQFSNSRSEMNVSTLELGDSALYLCASSPQGSGANVLTFGAGSRLTVL.